This T cell receptor beta chain was sequenced in a study of STAT5B mutations in CD4+ large granular lymphocyte leukemia (dated by TCRdb to between 2022 and 2023). As for the study more broadly: Among the healthy controls, the CDR3 'QG' motif was associated with a particular HLA allele. Flow cytometry on FACSCanto II or FACSVerse confirmed that purified fractions exceeded 95% purity among lymphocytes. The study compared the TCRbeta repertoires of patients with CD4+ T-cell large granular lymphocyte leukemia against those of healthy blood donors. What the work shows at the level of the full study, not this receptor alone: Greater clonality appeared to be present in CD4-sorted patient repertoires than in healthy CD4+ repertoires, and the difference was retained after the putative leukemic clones were removed. The data were not HLA-matched, and the higher clonality in CD4+ T-LGLL than in CD8+ T-LGLL could be due to the relatively small sample size. Enrichment of TRBV06-family usage was observed among the top patient clones (8/27) relative to healthy controls (2/35). Main leukemic clonotypes were private to each patient, although about 25% appeared at low frequency in other patients' non-leukemic repertoires.

A remark on this clone: Its specific antigen is unknown. The record has no base qualities; no much larger clone is one base away.

The CDR3, from cysteine to phenylalanine, totals 15 residues. Just the 45-base CDR3 DNA is kept, in frame starting at base 1. V is trimmed back by 5 bases and J by 1 base, and the junction contains 7 bases that no gene match accounts for. According to the germline V gene, CDR1 reads SGHDT and CDR2 reads YYEEEE. Buffy coats from 37 blood donors, supplied by the Finnish Red Cross blood service, were used as healthy controls. All TCR-sequenced material derived from peripheral blood: patient blood samples and healthy donor buffy coats. Ficoll-Hypaque gradient centrifugation was used to isolate peripheral blood mononuclear cells. Magnetic purification was used to isolate CD4+ cells from the buffy coats of the healthy controls. The Gentra Puregene Cell and Tissue kit was used for genomic DNA extraction, and quantification was performed on a Qubit 2.0 fluorometer. The immunoSEQ assay at survey resolution was applied to genomic DNA for sequencing of TCRbeta rearrangements. The paper's processing steps were these. In the TCR sequencing data, the lowest productive clonotype frequency that could be detected was 2.59 x 10-5. Only productive TCRbeta rearrangements, defined as complete and in-frame sequences, were included in the analyses. Sample clonality was computed as Simpson clonality in the immunoSEQ Analyzer version 3.0. Clones were categorized by frequency as very rare, small, medium, large (1-20%) or hyperexpanded (>20%). Generation probabilities were estimated with OLGA 1.2.3, V-gene circos plots were made with VDJtools, specificities were looked up in VDJdb, and CDR3 motifs were identified with GLIPH. The source is immuneACCESS, and TCRdb retained only in-frame sequences with V and J called. Part of the clones is not carried over; for the studies checked, unresolved V genes explain less than half of this, and the remainder is unexplained. That table supplies the V and J calls and clone size; D and trimming were determined from the DNA. This sample gives fewer than 40,000 clones in total; 60% to 80% of them show up just once. The ten largest make up 0.4% to 0.5% of the sample.

The receptor was derived from a human donor in good health. The chain is assembled from TRBV5-6 and TRBJ2-3; 7 middle bases align to TRBD1. The specimen sequenced was CD4+ T cells from blood buffy coats. The CDR3 has the sequence CASRERGLGTDTQYF. The sequenced DNA: TGTGCCAGCAGGGAAAGGGGGCTCGGCACAGATACGCAGTATTTT.